This T cell receptor beta chain was found in a study of blood T cell repertoires in COVID-19. The authors' processing: Reference gene primer amplification yielded estimated nucleated cell counts. The data were produced by immunoSEQ multiplex PCR, yet TCRdb's version contains in-frame clones alone and is incomplete. The D gene and trimming were derived from the DNA, and the V and J assignments and clone size from that table. The table includes some 48,000 clones, 80% to 90% detected once. The CDR3 sequence is 16 residues long. The germline CDR1 and CDR2 sequences are LGHDT and YNNKEL (reference sequence). V was shortened by 0 bases and J by 6 bases, with 18 bases between the two germline ends.

V gene TRBV3-1 (or the pseudogene TRBV3-2) combines with J gene TRBJ2-7, with D perhaps TRBD1 (8 bases). The TCR was taken from a human donor in a cohort sampled during active COVID-19. Sequencing was performed on peripheral blood. CDR3 residues: CASSQEASGGQGEQYF. The CDR3 DNA sequence: TGTGCCAGCAGCCAAGAGGCTAGCGGCGGACAGGGCGAGCAGTACTTC.